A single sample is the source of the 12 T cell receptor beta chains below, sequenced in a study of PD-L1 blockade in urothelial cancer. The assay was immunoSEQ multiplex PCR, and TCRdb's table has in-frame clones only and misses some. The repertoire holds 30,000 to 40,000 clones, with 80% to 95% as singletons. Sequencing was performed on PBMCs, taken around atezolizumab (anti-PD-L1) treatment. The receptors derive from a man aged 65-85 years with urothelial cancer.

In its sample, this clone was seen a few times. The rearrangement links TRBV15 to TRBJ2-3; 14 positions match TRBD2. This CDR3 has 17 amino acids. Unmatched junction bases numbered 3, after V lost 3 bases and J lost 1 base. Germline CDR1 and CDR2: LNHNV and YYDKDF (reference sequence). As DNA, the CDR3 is TGTGCCACCAGCAGGACTAGCGGGAGGGCGCGCACAGATACGCAGTATTTT. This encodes CATSRTSGRARTDTQYF.

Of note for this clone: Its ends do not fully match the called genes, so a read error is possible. The CDR3 DNA follows: TGCAGCGTCCGTGGGGGTCGGGAGGGCCCAGGTCTCTTC. It encodes CSVRGGREGPGLF. The V gene is TRBV29-1, the J gene TRBJ2-1; 8 bases map to TRBD2. The CDR3 is 13 residues long. The germline V gene encodes CDR1 SQVTM and CDR2 ANQGSEA.

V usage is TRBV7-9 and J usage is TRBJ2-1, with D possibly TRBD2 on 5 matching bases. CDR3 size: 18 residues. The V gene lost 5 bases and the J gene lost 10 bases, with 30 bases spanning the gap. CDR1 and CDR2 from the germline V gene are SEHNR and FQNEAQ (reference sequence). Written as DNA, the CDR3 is TGTGCCAGCAGCAAACCGCCCCTCGGACTCCTCAAGATTGGGGAGCAGTTCTTC. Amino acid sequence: CASSKPPLGLLKIGEQFF.

In DNA form, the CDR3 reads TGTGCCAGCAGTTTTGCGCGGGAGAACACCGGGGAGCTGTTTTTT. Amino acid sequence: CASSFARENTGELFF. V gene TRBV27 combines with J gene TRBJ2-2; D may be TRBD2 (6 bases). Per germline, CDR1 MNHEY and CDR2 SMNVEV (reference sequence). The CDR3 spans 15 residues. V gave up 3 bases and J gave up 1 base, with 9 bases separating them.

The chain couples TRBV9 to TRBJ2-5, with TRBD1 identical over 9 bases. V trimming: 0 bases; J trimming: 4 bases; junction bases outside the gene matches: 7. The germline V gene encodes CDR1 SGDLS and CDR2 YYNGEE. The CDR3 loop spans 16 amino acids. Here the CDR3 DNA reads TGTGCCAGCAGCGTAGGGACAGGGGAGTTAGGAGAGACCCAGTACTTC. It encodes CASSVGTGELGETQYF.

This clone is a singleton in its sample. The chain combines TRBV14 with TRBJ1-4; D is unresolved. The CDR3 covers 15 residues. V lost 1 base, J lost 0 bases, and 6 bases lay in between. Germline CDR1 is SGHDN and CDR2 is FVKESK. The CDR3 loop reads CASSQGAATNEKLFF. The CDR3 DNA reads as TGTGCCAGCAGCCAAGGGGCAGCAACTAATGAAAAACTGTTTTTT.

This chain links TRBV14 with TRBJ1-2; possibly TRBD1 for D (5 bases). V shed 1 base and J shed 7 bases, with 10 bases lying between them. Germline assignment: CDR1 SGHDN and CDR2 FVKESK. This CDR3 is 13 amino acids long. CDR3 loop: CASSQALDSGYTF. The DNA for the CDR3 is TGTGCCAGCAGCCAAGCCCTCGACAGTGGCTACACCTTC.

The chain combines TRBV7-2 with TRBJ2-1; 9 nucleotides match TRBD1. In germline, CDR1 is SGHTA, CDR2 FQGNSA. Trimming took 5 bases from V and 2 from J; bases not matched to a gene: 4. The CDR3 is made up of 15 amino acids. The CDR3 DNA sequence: TGTGCCAGCAGCAAAACAGGGGGCCCCTACAATGAGCAGTTCTTC. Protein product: CASSKTGGPYNEQFF.

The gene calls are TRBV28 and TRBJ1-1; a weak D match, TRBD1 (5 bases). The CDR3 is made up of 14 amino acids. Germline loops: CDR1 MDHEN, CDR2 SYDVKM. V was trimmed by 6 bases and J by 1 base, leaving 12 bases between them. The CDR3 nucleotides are TGTGCCAGCAGCCTTGGGGGGACGAACACTGAAGCTTTCTTT. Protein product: CASSLGGTNTEAFF. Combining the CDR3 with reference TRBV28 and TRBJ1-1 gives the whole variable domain DVKVTQSSRYLVKRTGEKVFLECVQDMDHENMFWYRQDPGLGLRLIYFSYDVKMKEKGDIPEGYSVSREKKERFSLILESASTNQTSMYLCASSLGGTNTEAFFGQGTRLTVV.

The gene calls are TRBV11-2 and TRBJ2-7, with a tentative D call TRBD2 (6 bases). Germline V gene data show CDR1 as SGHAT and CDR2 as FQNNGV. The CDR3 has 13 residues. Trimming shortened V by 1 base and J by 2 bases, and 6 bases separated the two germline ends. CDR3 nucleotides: TGTGCCAGCAGCTTAGGGACTACCTACGAGCAGTACTTC. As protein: CASSLGTTYEQYF.

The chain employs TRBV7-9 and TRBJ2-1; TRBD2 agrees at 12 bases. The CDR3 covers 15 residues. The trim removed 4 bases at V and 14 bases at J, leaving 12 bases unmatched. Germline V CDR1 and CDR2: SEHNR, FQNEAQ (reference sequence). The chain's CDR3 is CASSSMTSGSQGKFF. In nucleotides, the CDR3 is TGTGCCAGCAGCTCCATGACTAGCGGGAGTCAGGGGAAGTTCTTC.

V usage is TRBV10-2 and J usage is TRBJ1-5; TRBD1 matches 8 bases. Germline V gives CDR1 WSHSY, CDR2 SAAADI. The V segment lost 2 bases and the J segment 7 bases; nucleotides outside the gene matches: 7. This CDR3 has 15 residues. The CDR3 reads CASSEGNRGGQPQHF. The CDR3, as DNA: TGCGCCAGCAGTGAGGGAAACAGGGGGGGGCAGCCCCAGCATTTT.